These 2 T cell receptor beta chains originate from one sample sequenced in a study of OX40 agonist ivuxolimab in advanced cancers. Profiling relied on immunoSEQ multiplex PCR, and the TCRdb table lists in-frame clones only, not all of them. This sample has some 76,000 clones, with over 90% found just once. Sequenced material: CD4+ or CD8+ T cells sorted from blood, taken in a trial of the OX40 agonist ivuxolimab. The receptors were gathered from an adult with an advanced solid tumor such as melanoma, head and neck, liver or kidney cancer.

This chain joins TRBV7-8 and TRBJ2-7; no reliable D call. Trimming took off 1 base at V and 1 base at J, with 14 bases between the two ends. Germline-derived CDR1 and CDR2 are SGHVS and FQNEAQ. This CDR3 is 16 amino acids long. CDR3 coding DNA: TGTGCCAGCAGCTTAGGTTATGGAACACCTTCCTACGAGCAGTACTTC. The encoded protein is CASSLGYGTPSYEQYF.

The chain joins TRBV27 to TRBJ1-2; D not resolved. With 5 bases removed from V and 6 bases from J, the gap between germline ends came to 13 bases. In germline, CDR1 is MNHEY, CDR2 SMNVEV (reference sequence). The CDR3 contains 13 residues. The CDR3 reads CASSLTMANGYTF. CDR3 in DNA: TGTGCCAGCAGTCTCACAATGGCCAATGGCTACACCTTC.